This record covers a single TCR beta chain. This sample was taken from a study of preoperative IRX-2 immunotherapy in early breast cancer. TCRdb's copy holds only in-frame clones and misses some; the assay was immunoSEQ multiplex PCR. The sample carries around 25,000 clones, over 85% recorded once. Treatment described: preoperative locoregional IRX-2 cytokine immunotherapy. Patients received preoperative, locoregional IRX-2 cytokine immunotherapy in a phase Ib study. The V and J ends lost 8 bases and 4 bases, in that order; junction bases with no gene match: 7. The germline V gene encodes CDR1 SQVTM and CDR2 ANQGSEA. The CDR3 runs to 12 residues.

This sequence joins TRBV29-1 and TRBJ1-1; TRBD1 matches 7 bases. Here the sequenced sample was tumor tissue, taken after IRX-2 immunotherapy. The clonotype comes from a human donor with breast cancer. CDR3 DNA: TGCAGCTCGAGGGGGCCGGGCACTGAAGCTTTCTTT. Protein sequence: CSSRGPGTEAFF.